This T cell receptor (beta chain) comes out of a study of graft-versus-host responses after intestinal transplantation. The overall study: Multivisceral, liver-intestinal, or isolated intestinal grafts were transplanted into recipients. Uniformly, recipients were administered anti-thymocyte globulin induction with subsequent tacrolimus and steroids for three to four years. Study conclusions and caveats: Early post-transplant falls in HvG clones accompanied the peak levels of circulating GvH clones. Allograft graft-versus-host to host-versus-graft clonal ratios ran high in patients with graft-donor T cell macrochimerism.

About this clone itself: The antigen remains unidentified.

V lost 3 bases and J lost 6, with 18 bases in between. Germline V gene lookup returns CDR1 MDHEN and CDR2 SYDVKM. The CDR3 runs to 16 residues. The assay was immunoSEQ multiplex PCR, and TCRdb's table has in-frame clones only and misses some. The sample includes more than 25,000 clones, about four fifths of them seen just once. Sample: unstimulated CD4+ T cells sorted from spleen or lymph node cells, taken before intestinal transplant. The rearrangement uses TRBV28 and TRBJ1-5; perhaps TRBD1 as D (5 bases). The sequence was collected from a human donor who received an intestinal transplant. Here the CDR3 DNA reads TGTGCCAGCAGTTTCCCGGCAGGGCCTATTGGTCAGCCCCAGCATTTT. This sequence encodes CASSFPAGPIGQPQHF. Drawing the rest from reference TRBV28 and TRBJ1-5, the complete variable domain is DVKVTQSSRYLVKRTGEKVFLECVQDMDHENMFWYRQDPGLGLRLIYFSYDVKMKEKGDIPEGYSVSREKKERFSLILESASTNQTSMYLCASSFPAGPIGQPQHFGDGTRLSIL.